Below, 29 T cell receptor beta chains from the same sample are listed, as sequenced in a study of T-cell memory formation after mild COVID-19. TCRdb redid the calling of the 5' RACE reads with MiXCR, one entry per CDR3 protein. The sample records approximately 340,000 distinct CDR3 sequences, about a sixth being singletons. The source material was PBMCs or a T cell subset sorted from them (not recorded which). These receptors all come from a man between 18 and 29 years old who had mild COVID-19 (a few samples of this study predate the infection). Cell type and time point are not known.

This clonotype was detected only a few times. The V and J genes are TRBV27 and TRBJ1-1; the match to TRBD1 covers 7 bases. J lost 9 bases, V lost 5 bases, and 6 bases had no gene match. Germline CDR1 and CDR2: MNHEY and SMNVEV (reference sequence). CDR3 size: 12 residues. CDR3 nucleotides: TGTGCCAGCAGTGTTCACAGGGGCAAAGCTTTCTTT. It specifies CASSVHRGKAFF.

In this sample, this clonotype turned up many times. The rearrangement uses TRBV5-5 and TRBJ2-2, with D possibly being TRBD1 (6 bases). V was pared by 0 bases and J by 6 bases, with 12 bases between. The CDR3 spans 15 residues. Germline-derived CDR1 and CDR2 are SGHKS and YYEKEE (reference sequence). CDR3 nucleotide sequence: TGTGCCAGCAGCTTGGCTCCGGCAGGGGCCGGGGAGCTGTTTTTT. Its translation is CASSLAPAGAGELFF.

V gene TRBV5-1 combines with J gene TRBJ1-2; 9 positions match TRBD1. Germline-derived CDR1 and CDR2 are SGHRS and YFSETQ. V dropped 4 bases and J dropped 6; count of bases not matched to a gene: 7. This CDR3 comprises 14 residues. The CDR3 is CASSTTRDRDGYTF. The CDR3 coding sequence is TGCGCCAGCAGCACGACCCGGGACAGGGATGGCTACACCTTC.

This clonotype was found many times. This CDR3 is CASTPSKTADTGELFF. As DNA, the CDR3 is TGTGCCAGCACCCCCAGTAAAACAGCCGACACCGGGGAGCTGTTTTTT. The V gene is TRBV3-1, the J gene TRBJ2-2; no definite D call. The germline gives CDR1 LGHDT, CDR2 YNNKEL (reference sequence). The CDR3 extends over 16 amino acids. V was trimmed by 7 bases and J by 3 bases, leaving 18 bases between them.

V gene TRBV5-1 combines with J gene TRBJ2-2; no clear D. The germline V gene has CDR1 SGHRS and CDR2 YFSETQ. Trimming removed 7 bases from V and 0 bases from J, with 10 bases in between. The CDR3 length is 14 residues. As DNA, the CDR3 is TGCGCCAGCTGCATTGAGGCGAACACCGGGGAGCTGTTTTTT. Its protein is CASCIEANTGELFF.

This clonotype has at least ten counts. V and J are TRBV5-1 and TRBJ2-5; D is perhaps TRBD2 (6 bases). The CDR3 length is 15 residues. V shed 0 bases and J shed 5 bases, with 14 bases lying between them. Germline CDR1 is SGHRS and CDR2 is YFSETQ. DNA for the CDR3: TGCGCCAGCAGCTTGGGGCACTCCGGAGGGGAGACCCAGTACTTC. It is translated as CASSLGHSGGETQYF.

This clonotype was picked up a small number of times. In nucleotides, the CDR3 is TGCGCCAGCAGCTTTAACAGGGGCAGCACAGATACGCAGTATTTT. It yields the protein CASSFNRGSTDTQYF. The chain is built from TRBV5-1 and TRBJ2-3; 7 bases match TRBD1. V shed 2 bases, J shed 0 bases, and the junction held 3 bases outside the gene matches. In germline, CDR1 is SGHRS, CDR2 YFSETQ. The CDR3 totals 15 residues.

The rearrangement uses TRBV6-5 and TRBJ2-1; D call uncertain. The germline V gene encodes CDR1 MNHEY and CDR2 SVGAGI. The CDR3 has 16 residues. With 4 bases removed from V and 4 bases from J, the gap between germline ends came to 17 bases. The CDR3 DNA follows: TGTGCCAGCAGTTTTGCTGGCCAGAGGATTTACAATGAGCAGTTCTTC. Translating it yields CASSFAGQRIYNEQFF.

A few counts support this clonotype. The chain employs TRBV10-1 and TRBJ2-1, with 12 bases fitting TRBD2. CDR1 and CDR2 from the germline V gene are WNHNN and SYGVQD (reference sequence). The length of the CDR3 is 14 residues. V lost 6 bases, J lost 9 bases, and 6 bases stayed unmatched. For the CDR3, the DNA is TGCGCCAGCAGCGGACTAGCGGGGTCGGTTGAGCAGTTCTTC. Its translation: CASSGLAGSVEQFF.

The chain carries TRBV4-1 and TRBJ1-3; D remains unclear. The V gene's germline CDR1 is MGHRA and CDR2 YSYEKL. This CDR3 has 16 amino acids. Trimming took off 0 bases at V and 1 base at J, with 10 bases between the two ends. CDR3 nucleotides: TGCGCCAGCAGCCAAGAGGGTTACAGATCTGGAAACACCATATATTTT. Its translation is CASSQEGYRSGNTIYF.

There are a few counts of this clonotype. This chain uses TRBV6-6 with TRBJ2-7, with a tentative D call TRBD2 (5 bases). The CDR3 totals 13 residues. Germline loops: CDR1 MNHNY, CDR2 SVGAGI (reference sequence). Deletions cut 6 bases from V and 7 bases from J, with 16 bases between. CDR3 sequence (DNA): TGTGCCAGCAGCGGACGAGGGTCCGGGGAGCAGTACTTC. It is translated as CASSGRGSGEQYF.

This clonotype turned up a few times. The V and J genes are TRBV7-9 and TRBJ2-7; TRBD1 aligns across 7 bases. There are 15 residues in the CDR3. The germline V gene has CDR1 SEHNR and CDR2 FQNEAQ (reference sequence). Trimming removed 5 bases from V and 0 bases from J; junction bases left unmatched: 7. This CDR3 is CASSRQDRLSYEQYF. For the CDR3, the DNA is TGTGCCAGCAGCCGCCAGGACAGGCTCTCCTACGAGCAGTACTTC.

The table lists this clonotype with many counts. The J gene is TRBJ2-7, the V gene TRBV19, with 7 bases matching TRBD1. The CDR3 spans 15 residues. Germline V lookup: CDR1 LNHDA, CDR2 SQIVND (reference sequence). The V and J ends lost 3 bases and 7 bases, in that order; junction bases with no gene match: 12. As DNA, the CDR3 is TGTGCCAGTAGTATTGGGTGGGACAGTTCGGGAGAGCAGTACTTC. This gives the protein CASSIGWDSSGEQYF.

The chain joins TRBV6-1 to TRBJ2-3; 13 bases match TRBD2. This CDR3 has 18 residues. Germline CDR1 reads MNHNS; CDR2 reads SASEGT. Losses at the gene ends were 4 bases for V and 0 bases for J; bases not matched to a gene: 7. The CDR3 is CASSGRTSGGFSTDTQYF. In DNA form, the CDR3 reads TGTGCCAGCAGTGGGCGGACTAGCGGGGGCTTTAGCACAGATACGCAGTATTTT.

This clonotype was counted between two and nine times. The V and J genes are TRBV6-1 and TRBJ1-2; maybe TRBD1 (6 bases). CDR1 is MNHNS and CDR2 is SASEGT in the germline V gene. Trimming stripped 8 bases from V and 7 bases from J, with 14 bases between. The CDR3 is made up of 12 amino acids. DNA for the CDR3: TGTGCCAGCTGGGGGCCAGCCGTTGGCTACACCTTC. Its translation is CASWGPAVGYTF.

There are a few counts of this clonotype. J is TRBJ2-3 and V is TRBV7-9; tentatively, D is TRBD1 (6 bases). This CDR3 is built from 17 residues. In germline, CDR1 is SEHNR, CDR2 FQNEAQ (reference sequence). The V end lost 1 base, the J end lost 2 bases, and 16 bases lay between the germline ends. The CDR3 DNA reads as TGTGCCAGCAGCTTAGATTCGGCAGGGGATACCACAGATACGCAGTATTTT. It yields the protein CASSLDSAGDTTDTQYF.

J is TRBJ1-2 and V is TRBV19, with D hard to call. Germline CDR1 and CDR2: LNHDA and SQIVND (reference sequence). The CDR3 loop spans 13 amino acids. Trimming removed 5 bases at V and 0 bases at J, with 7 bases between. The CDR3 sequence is CASSENSNYGYTF. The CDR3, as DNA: TGTGCCAGTAGTGAGAATTCTAACTATGGCTACACCTTC.

The CDR3: CASSDRGLYNQPQHF. DNA of the CDR3: TGTGCCTCGAGCGACAGGGGGCTATACAATCAGCCCCAGCATTTT. The chain uses TRBV30 and TRBJ1-5, with 10 bases aligning to TRBD1. The CDR3 is 15 amino acids. Looked up from germline, CDR1 is GTSNPN and CDR2 is SVGIG (reference sequence). J gave up 3 bases and V 7 bases, and 9 bases lay outside the gene matches.

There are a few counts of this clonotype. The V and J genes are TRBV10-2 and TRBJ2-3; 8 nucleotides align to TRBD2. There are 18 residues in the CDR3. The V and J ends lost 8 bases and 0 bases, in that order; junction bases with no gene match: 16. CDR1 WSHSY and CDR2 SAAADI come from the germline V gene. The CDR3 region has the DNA TGCGCCAGCTCTAGAGGCGGGGGGCCCCATCCTAGCACAGATACGCAGTATTTT. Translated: CASSRGGGPHPSTDTQYF.

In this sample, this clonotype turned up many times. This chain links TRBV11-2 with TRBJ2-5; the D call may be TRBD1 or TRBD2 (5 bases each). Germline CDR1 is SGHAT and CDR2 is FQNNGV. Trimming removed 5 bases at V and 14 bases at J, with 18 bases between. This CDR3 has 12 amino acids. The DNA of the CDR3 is TGTGCCAGCAGCCCTCCCGGGACCCCAGCCTACTTC. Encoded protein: CASSPPGTPAYF.

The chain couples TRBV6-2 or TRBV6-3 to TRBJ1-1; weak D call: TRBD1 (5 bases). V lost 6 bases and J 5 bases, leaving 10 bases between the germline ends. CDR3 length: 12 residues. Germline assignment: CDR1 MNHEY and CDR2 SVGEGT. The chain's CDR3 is CASRQWGTEAFF. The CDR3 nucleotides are TGTGCCAGCAGACAGTGGGGGACTGAAGCTTTCTTT.

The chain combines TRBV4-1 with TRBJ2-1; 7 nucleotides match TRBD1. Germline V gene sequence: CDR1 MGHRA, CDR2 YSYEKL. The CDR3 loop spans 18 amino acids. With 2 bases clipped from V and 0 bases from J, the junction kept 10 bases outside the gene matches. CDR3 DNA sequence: TGCGCCAGCAGCCAATTCAGTGAGGGACAGAGCTCCTACAATGAGCAGTTCTTC. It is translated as CASSQFSEGQSSYNEQFF.

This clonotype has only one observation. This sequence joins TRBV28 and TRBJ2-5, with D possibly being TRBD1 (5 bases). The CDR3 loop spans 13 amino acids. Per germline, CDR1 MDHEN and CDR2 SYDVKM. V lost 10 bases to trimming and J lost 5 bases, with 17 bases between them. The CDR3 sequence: CATRGRGKETQYF. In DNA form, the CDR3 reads TGTGCCACCCGAGGAAGGGGAAAGGAGACCCAGTACTTC.

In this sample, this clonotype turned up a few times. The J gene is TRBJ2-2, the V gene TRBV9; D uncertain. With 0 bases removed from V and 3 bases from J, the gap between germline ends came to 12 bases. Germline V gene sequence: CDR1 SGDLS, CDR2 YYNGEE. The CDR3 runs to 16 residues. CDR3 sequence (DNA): TGTGCCAGCAGCGTAGAAAGGGAATTCTACACCGGGGAGCTGTTTTTT. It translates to CASSVEREFYTGELFF.

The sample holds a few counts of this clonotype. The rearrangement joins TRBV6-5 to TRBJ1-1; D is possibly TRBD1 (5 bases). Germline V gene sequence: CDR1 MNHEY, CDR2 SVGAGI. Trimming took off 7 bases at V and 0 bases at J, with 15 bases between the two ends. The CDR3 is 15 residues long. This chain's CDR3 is CASTKGWDVNTEAFF. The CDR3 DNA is TGTGCCAGCACTAAAGGGTGGGACGTGAACACTGAAGCTTTCTTT.

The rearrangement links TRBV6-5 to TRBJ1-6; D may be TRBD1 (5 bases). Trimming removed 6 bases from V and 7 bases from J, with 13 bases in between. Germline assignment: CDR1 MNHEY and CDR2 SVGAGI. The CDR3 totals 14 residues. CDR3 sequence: CASSRGGGNSPLHF. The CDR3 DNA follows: TGTGCCAGCAGCCGCGGCGGGGGGAATTCACCCCTCCACTTT.

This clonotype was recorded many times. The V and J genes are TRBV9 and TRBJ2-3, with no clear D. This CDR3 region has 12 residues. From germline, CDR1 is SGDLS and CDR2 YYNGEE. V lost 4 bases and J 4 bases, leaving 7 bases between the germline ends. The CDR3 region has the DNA TGTGCCAGCAGCCCCCGGGCAGATACGCAGTATTTT. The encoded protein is CASSPRADTQYF.

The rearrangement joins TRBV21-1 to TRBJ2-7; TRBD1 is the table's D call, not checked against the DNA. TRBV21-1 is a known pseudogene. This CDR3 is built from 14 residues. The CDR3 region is CASGQTGNSYEQYV. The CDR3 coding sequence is TGTGCCAGCGGCCAGACAGGGAATAGCTACGAGCAGTACGTC.

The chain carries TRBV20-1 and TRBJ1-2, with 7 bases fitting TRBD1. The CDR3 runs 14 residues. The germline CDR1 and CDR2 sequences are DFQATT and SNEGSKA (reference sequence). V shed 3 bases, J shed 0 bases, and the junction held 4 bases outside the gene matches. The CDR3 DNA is TGCAGTGCTAGGGTACAGGGGTCTAACTATGGCTACACCTTC. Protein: CSARVQGSNYGYTF.